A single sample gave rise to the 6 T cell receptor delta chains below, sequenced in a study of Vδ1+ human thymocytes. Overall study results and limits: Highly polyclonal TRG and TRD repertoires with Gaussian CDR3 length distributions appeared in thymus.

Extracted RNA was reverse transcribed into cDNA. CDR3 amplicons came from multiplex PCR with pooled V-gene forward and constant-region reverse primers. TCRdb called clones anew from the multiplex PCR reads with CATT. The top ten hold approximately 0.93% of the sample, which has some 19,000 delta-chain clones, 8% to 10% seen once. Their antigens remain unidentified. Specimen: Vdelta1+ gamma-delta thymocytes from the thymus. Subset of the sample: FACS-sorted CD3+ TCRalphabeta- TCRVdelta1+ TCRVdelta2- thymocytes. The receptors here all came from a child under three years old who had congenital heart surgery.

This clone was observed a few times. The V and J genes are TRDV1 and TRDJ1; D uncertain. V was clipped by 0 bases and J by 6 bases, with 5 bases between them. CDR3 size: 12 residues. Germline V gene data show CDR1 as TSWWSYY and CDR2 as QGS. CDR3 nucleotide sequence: TGTGCTCTTGGGGAACTGGATTATAAACTCATCTTT. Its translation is CALGELDYKLIF.

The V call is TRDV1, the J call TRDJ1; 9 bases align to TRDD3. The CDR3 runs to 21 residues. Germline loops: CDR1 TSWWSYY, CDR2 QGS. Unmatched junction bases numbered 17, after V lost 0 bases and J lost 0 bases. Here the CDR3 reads CALGELKRFLLRGIHTDKLIF. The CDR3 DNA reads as TGTGCTCTTGGGGAACTTAAACGGTTCTTACTAAGGGGGATACACACCGATAAACTCATCTTT.

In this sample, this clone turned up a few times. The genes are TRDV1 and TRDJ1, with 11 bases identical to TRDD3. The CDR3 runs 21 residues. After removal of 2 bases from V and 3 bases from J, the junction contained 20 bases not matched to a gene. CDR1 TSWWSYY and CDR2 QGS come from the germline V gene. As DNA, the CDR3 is TGTGCTCTTGGGGAAGTGGCTACGGCGATACCACTGGGGGATAGTTCCGATAAACTCATCTTT. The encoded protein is CALGEVATAIPLGDSSDKLIF.

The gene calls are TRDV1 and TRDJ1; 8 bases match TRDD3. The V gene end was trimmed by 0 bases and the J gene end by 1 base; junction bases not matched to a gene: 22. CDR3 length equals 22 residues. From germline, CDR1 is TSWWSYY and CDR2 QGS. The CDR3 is CALGELGPTSGLGAYSTDKLIF. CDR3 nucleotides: TGTGCTCTTGGGGAACTGGGTCCTACTTCAGGACTGGGGGCCTACTCCACCGATAAACTCATCTTT.

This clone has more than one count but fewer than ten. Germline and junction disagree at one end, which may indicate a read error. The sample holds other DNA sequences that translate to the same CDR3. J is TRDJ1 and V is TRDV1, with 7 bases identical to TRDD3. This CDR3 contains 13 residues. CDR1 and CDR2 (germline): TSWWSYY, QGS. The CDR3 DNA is TGTGCCCTTGGGGAGGGATACAAGAGTAGACTCATCTTT. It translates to CALGEGYKSRLIF.

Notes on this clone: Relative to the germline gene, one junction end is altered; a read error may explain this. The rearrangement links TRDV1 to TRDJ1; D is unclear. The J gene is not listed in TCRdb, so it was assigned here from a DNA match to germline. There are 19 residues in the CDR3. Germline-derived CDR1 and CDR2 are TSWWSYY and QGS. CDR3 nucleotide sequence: TGTGCTCTTGGGGAACCACTTTTGTCCCGCGCTTTATCGCCCGAAAAACTCATCTTT. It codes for CALGEPLLSRALSPEKLIF.